The clone carrying this TCR beta chain was counted many times. The antigen is undetermined. CD8+CD57+ cell expansion, shown by flow cytometry, had occurred in the patients selected for sequencing. TCR beta VDJ and CDR3 were profiled, and genomic DNA was the template. Each CDR3 protein gets one entry after TCRdb re-called the reads with MiXCR. The table records about 180,000 distinct CDR3 sequences, around 50% of them present only once. The length of the CDR3 is 16 residues. The germline gives CDR1 SGHTA, CDR2 FQGTGA. Trimming shortened V by 2 bases and J by 7 bases, and 18 bases separated the two germline ends. This sample was included in a study of CD8+CD57+ T cells in acquired aplastic anemia. Points from the study as a whole: Patients versus controls showed no significant CD8+ Simpson's diversity difference.

Sequencing was carried out using sorted CD4+, CD8+, or CD8+CD57+ T cells (not recorded which) from PBMCs. The chain joins TRBV7-3 to TRBJ2-1; D assignment may be TRBD1 or TRBD2 (5 bases each). This receptor was taken from a human donor with aplastic anemia. CDR3 in amino acids: CASSLVPGQGRNEQFF. For the CDR3, the DNA is TGTGCCAGCAGCTTAGTGCCGGGGCAAGGAAGGAATGAGCAGTTCTTC.